A selection of T cell receptor beta chains follows, all from one sample in a study of shared clonotypes between healthy human individuals. Using immunoSEQ multiplex PCR, the repertoire was profiled, and TCRdb retains in-frame clones only, with some absent. The data show a few hundred thousand clones, roughly 84% seen once. Input material: memory CD8+ T cells sorted from blood. The receptors derive from a man younger than 35 in good health. Both conserved end residues are part of each CDR3. D genes are given only for firm matches. Size tells how often a clone was seen (once, few, many) or the class of an expanded clone, and some rows leave it out.

j_call: TRBJ2-7
cdr3_length: 15
clone_size: .
v_call: TRBV15
d_call: TRBD2
cdr3_nt: TGTGCCACCAGCACGACGGAGGGAGGGTCCTACGAGCAGTACTTC
cdr3_aa: CATSTTEGGSYEQYF

j_call: TRBJ2-7
cdr3_length: 13
clone_size: .
v_call: TRBV19
d_call: .
cdr3_nt: TGTGCCAGTAGTGCCGGTTGGTCCTACGAGCAGTACTTC
cdr3_aa: CASSAGWSYEQYF

j_call: TRBJ2-1
cdr3_length: 15
clone_size: .
v_call: TRBV4-3
d_call: .
cdr3_nt: TGCGCCAGCAGCCAAGACTCTGCGGGTTACAATGAGCAGTTCTTC
cdr3_aa: CASSQDSAGYNEQFF

j_call: TRBJ2-3
cdr3_length: 15
clone_size: .
v_call: TRBV7-2
d_call: .
cdr3_nt: TGTGCCAGCAGCTTAGTGGCAGTTAGCACAGATACGCAGTATTTT
cdr3_aa: CASSLVAVSTDTQYF

j_call: TRBJ1-1
cdr3_length: 12
clone_size: .
v_call: TRBV10-2
d_call: TRBD1
cdr3_nt: TGCGCCAGCAGGACAGGGTTCACTGAAGCTTTCTTT
cdr3_aa: CASRTGFTEAFF

j_call: TRBJ1-5
cdr3_length: 13
clone_size: .
v_call: TRBV6-5
d_call: .
cdr3_nt: TGTGCCAGCAGCCCGGCGCCTAATCAGCCCCAGCATTTT
cdr3_aa: CASSPAPNQPQHF

j_call: TRBJ1-5
cdr3_length: 16
clone_size: .
v_call: TRBV19
d_call: .
cdr3_nt: TGTGCCAGTAGTATAGCTGACAGGCTTAGCAATCAGCCCCAGCATTTT
cdr3_aa: CASSIADRLSNQPQHF

j_call: TRBJ1-6
cdr3_length: 14
clone_size: .
v_call: TRBV19
d_call: .
cdr3_nt: TGTGCCAGTAGTATGGGGGACCCGGGGTCACCCCTCCACTTT
cdr3_aa: CASSMGDPGSPLHF

j_call: TRBJ2-7
cdr3_length: 14
clone_size: .
v_call: TRBV9
d_call: .
cdr3_nt: TGTGCCAGCAGCGCCGGAGGGGCCGTCAACGAGCAGTACTTC
cdr3_aa: CASSAGGAVNEQYF

j_call: TRBJ2-7
cdr3_length: 15
clone_size: few
v_call: TRBV19
d_call: TRBD2
cdr3_nt: TGTGCCAGTAGTCCCACTAGCGGGGGGTCCCACGAGCAGTACTTC
cdr3_aa: CASSPTSGGSHEQYF

j_call: TRBJ2-7
cdr3_length: 11
clone_size: .
v_call: TRBV19
d_call: .
cdr3_nt: TGTGCCAGTAGTACCTCAGGGGTGCAGTACTTC
cdr3_aa: CASSTSGVQYF

j_call: TRBJ2-7
cdr3_length: 14
clone_size: .
v_call: TRBV5-5
d_call: .
cdr3_nt: TGTGCCAGCAGCTCGACAGGGACTTCCTACGAGCAGTACTTC
cdr3_aa: CASSSTGTSYEQYF

j_call: TRBJ1-4
cdr3_length: 15
clone_size: .
v_call: TRBV4-3
d_call: .
cdr3_nt: TGCGCCAGCAGCCGCCTACAGTATTGGAATGAAAAACTGTTTTTT
cdr3_aa: CASSRLQYWNEKLFF

j_call: TRBJ2-7
cdr3_length: 14
clone_size: .
v_call: TRBV12-5
d_call: TRBD1
cdr3_nt: TGTGCTAGTGGTTATCGGGACAGCGCCTACGAGCAGTACTTC
cdr3_aa: CASGYRDSAYEQYF

j_call: TRBJ1-1
cdr3_length: 11
clone_size: .
v_call: TRBV19
d_call: .
cdr3_nt: TGTGCCAGTAGTCTCTACACTGAAGCTTTCTTT
cdr3_aa: CASSLYTEAFF

j_call: TRBJ1-1
cdr3_length: 15
clone_size: .
v_call: TRBV6-6
d_call: .
cdr3_nt: TGTGCCAGCAGCCCTTTTGAGACCGATTACACTGAAGCTTTCTTT
cdr3_aa: CASSPFETDYTEAFF

j_call: TRBJ1-3
cdr3_length: 16
clone_size: .
v_call: TRBV6-5
d_call: .
cdr3_nt: TGTGCCAGCAGTTACTACCAGGGAGTCTCCGGAAACACCATATATTTT
cdr3_aa: CASSYYQGVSGNTIYF

j_call: TRBJ1-1
cdr3_length: 15
clone_size: .
v_call: TRBV4-3
d_call: .
cdr3_nt: TGCGCCAGCAGCCAAGATCGAGAGGGTTGGGCTGAAGCTTTCTTT
cdr3_aa: CASSQDREGWAEAFF

j_call: TRBJ1-2
cdr3_length: 15
clone_size: .
v_call: TRBV4-1
d_call: .
cdr3_nt: TGCGCCAGCAGCCAAGATGGGGCAGGGATGTATGGCTACACCTTC
cdr3_aa: CASSQDGAGMYGYTF

j_call: TRBJ1-2
cdr3_length: 16
clone_size: .
v_call: TRBV28
d_call: .
cdr3_nt: TGTGCCAGCAGTCCAAGGGGTTGGGGGCCTAACTATGGCTACACCTTC
cdr3_aa: CASSPRGWGPNYGYTF

j_call: TRBJ2-1
cdr3_length: 17
clone_size: once
v_call: TRBV6-1
d_call: .
cdr3_nt: TGTGCCAGCAGCGAAGCCCGTGGAACCCCCGAGAAAAATGAGCAGTTCTTC
cdr3_aa: CASSEARGTPEKNEQFF

j_call: TRBJ1-3
cdr3_length: 15
clone_size: .
v_call: TRBV6-1
d_call: .
cdr3_nt: TGTGCCAGCAGTGAAGCGAAAGGGCTCGGAAACACCATATATTTT
cdr3_aa: CASSEAKGLGNTIYF

j_call: TRBJ2-5
cdr3_length: 13
clone_size: .
v_call: TRBV28
d_call: .
cdr3_nt: TGTGCCAGCAGTCCAGGGATAGGCAGACTGCCGTACTTC
cdr3_aa: CASSPGIGRLPYF

j_call: TRBJ1-2
cdr3_length: 15
clone_size: .
v_call: TRBV5-6
d_call: .
cdr3_nt: TGTGCCAGCAGCTATGTGGGGGCGCCTAACTATGGCTACACCTTC
cdr3_aa: CASSYVGAPNYGYTF

j_call: TRBJ2-5
cdr3_length: 15
clone_size: .
v_call: TRBV25-1
d_call: TRBD2
cdr3_nt: TGTGCCAGCAGTCTTAGCGGGAGGGCCAGCGAGACCCAGTACTTC
cdr3_aa: CASSLSGRASETQYF

j_call: TRBJ2-5
cdr3_length: 15
clone_size: .
v_call: TRBV6-1
d_call: .
cdr3_nt: TGTGCCAGCAGTGAAACGCCGGGAGTAGCGGAGACCCAGTACTTC
cdr3_aa: CASSETPGVAETQYF